The rows below give T cell receptor beta chains drawn from one sample of a study of OX40 agonist ivuxolimab in advanced cancers. TCRdb's table, derived via immunoSEQ multiplex PCR, lists solely in-frame clones and lacks some. The table has approximately 84,000 clones, about 93% seen once; the top ten hold approximately 0.43%. Sequencing was performed on CD4+ or CD8+ T cells sorted from blood, taken in a trial of the OX40 agonist ivuxolimab. These receptors originate from an adult with an advanced solid tumor such as melanoma, head and neck, liver or kidney cancer. The CDR3 runs from the conserved cysteine through the conserved F or W. D genes are given only for firm matches. Size is omitted from some rows. Given values are once, few, many or a class for expanded clones.

D gene | J gene | clone size | V gene | CDR3 DNA | CDR3 protein
TRBD2 | TRBJ2-1 | - | TRBV5-1 | TGCGCCAGCAGCTCCGGGGGGGGCTCCTACAATGAGCAGTTCTTC | CASSSGGGSYNEQFF
- | TRBJ2-7 | - | TRBV28 | TGTGCCAGCAGTCCTCAGGGACTCTACGAGCAGTACTTC | CASSPQGLYEQYF
TRBD2 | TRBJ2-1 | - | TRBV25-1 | TGTGCCAGCAGTGGATTAGCGGGGGAACAGAACAATGAGCAGTTCTTC | CASSGLAGEQNNEQFF
TRBD1 | TRBJ1-2 | once | TRBV10-3 | TGTGCCATCAGTGAGTTATCAGGGGGCGATGGCTACACCTTC | CAISELSGGDGYTF
TRBD1 | TRBJ2-3 | - | TRBV5-1 | TGCGCCAGCAGCTATCCGGGACAGGGGGCGACAGATACGCAGTATTTT | CASSYPGQGATDTQYF
- | TRBJ1-4 | once | TRBV11-3 | TGTGCCAGCAGCTTAGGGGCAGCAACTAATGAAAAACTGTTTTTT | CASSLGAATNEKLFF
TRBD1 | TRBJ2-7 | - | TRBV28 | TGTGCCAGCATAACCAATCCCTTTGCCGGGACAGGGAGCTACGAGCAGTACTTC | CASITNPFAGTGSYEQYF
- | TRBJ2-3 | - | TRBV6-6 | TGTGCCACCCGGGGGCCGGATACGCAGTATTTT | CATRGPDTQYF
- | TRBJ2-3 | - | TRBV5-1 | TGCGCCAGCAACCCCGGCCGGGGCGGGGGCGCAGATACGCAGTATTTT | CASNPGRGGGADTQYF
- | TRBJ2-2 | - | TRBV4-1 | TGCGCCAGCAGCCAAGGGAATCGGGCGAGGGGGACCGGGGAGCTGTTTTTT | CASSQGNRARGTGELFF
- | TRBJ2-5 | - | TRBV5-1 | TGCGCCAGCAGCTTGGTCATTGGGGAGACCCAGTACTTC | CASSLVIGETQYF
- | TRBJ1-2 | few | TRBV21-1 | TGTGCCAGCAGCACACGACAGGACTATGGCTACACCTTC | CASSTRQDYGYTF
- | TRBJ2-5 | - | TRBV11-3 | TGTGCCAGCAGGGGAGGAGAGACCCAGTACTTC | CASRGGETQYF
TRBD2 | TRBJ2-5 | - | TRBV7-9 | TGTGCCAGCAGCTCAGGTCTAGCGGTTAGAGAGACCCAGTACTTC | CASSSGLAVRETQYF
- | TRBJ2-1 | - | TRBV29-1 | TGCAGCGGCCTAGGGGTGCGGGAGCAGTTCTTC | CSGLGVREQFF
- | TRBJ2-2 | - | TRBV5-7 | TGTGCCAGCAGCTTGGCAGGGGTGAACACCGGGGAGCTGTTTTTT | CASSLAGVNTGELFF